The T cell receptor (beta chain) described here comes from a study of response to subunit inactivated influenza vaccine (dated by TCRdb to 2016 to 2019). Context from the whole study: The study used deep quantitative T cell receptor repertoire profiling to track responses to a trivalent subunit inactivated influenza vaccine. Summary of the overall study and its limitations: According to the authors, only a limited number of new T cells may be recruited by each seasonal influenza vaccination.

This clonotype was found many times. Which antigen it targets is not known. No per-base quality is available; no much larger clone lies one base away. The library was obtained by RT-PCR. The sequencer listed for this sample is Illumina HiSeq 2500. The public sequencing data were trimmed at Q25 with fastp and processed into clonotypes with MiXCR by TCRdb, which kept only in-frame beta chains. Every distinct CDR3 protein forms one entry, paired with its most common genes and DNA. Counted in this sample were roughly 170,000 distinct CDR3 sequences; about 9.3% of them appeared once. The ten biggest clones cover approximately 10% of the sample. The CDR3 numbers 13 residues from cysteine through phenylalanine. The retained sequence is limited to the CDR3, 39 bases, with the frame set at the first base. The trim is 2 bases for V and 6 bases for J, with a gap of 7 bases between the germline ends.

The source of this sequence is a man in his fifties or sixties who received an inactivated influenza vaccine. Donor details come from another sample of the same person, matched by shared clones. The sample was non-naive T cells sorted from PBMCs, taken on the day of vaccination. The sample's cell subset or site label, decoded: memory T cell fraction. This chain is built from TRBV12-3 or TRBV12-4 and TRBJ2-2; a weak D assignment points to TRBD2 (5 bases agree). CDR3 sequence: CASSLWESGELFF. The bases are TGTGCCAGCAGTTTATGGGAGTCCGGGGAGCTGTTTTTT.